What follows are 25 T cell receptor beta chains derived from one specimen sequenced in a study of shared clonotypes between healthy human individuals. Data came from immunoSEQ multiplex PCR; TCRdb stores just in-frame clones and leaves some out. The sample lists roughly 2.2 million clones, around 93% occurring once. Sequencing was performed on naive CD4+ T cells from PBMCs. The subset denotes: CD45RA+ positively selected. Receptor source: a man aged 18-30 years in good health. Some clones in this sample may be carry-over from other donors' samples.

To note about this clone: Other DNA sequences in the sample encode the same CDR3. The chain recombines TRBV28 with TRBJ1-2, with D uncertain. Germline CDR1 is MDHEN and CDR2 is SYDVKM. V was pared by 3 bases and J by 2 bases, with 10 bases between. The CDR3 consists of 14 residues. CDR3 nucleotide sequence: TGTGCCAGCAGTTTGGTTGGTCCCAACTATGGCTACACCTTC. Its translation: CASSLVGPNYGYTF.

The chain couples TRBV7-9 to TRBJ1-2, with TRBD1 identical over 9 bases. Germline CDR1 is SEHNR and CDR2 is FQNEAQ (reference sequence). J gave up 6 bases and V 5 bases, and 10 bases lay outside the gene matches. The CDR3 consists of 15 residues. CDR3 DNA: TGTGCCAGCAGCCGCGAACAGGGGGCGGTGGATGGCTACACCTTC. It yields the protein CASSREQGAVDGYTF.

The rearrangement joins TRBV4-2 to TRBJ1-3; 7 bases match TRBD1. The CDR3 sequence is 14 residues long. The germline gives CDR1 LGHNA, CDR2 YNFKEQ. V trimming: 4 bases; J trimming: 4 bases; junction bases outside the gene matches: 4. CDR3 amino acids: CASSRGTAGNTIYF. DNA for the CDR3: TGTGCCAGCAGCCGTGGGACAGCAGGAAACACCATATATTTT.

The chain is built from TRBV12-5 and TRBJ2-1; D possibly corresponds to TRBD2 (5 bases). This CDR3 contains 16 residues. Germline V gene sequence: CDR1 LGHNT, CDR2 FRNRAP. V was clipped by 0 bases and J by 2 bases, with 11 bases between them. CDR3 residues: CASGLVISGTYNEQFF. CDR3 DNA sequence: TGTGCTAGTGGTTTGGTAATCAGCGGAACCTACAATGAGCAGTTCTTC.

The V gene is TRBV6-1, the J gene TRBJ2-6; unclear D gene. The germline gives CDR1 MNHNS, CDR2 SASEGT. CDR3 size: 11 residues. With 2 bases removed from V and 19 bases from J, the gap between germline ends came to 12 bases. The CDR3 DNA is TGTGCCAGCAGTGAATTTGCGGCACCCACTTTC. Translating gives CASSEFAAPTF.

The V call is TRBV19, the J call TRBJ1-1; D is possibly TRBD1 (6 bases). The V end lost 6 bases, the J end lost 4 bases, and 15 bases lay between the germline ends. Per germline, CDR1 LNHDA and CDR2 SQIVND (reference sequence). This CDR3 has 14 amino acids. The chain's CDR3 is CASSKPGVGTEAFF. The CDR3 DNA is TGTGCCAGTAGCAAACCAGGGGTCGGCACTGAAGCTTTCTTT.

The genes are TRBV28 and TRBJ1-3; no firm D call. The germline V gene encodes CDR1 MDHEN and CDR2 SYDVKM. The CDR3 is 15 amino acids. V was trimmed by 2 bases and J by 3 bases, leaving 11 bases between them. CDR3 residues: CASSLPPWDGNTIYF. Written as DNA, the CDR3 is TGTGCCAGCAGTTTACCTCCCTGGGATGGAAACACCATATATTTT.

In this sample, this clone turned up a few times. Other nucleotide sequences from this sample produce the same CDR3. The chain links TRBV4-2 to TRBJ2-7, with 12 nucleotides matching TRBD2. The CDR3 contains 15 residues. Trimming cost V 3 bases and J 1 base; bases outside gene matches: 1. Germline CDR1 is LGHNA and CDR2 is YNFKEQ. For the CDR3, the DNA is TGTGCCAGCAGCCAGGGACTAGCGGGTTCCTACGAGCAGTACTTC. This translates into CASSQGLAGSYEQYF.

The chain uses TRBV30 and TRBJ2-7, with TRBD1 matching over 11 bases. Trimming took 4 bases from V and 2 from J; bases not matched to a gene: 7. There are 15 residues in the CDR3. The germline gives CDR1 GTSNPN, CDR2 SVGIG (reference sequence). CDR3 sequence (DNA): TGTGCCTGGAAGCCCGGGACAGGGGGACCCTACGAGCAGTACTTC. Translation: CAWKPGTGGPYEQYF.

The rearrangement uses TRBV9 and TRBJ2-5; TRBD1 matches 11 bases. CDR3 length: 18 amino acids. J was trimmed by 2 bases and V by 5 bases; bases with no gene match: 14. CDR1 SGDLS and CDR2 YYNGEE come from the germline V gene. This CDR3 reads CASSVGGGTGGLQETQYF. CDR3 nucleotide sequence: TGTGCCAGCAGTGTCGGTGGGGGGACAGGGGGTCTACAAGAGACCCAGTACTTC.

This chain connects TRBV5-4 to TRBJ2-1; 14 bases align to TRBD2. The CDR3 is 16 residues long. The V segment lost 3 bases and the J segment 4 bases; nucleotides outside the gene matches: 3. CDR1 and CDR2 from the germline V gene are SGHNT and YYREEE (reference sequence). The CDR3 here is CASSSGTSGRYNEQFF. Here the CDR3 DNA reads TGTGCCAGCAGCTCCGGGACTAGCGGGAGATACAATGAGCAGTTCTTC.

The CDR3 region has the DNA TGTGCCAGCAGCCAAGTACCGGGCGGATCCTACAATGAGCAGTTCTTC. Its protein product is CASSQVPGGSYNEQFF. The chain couples TRBV4-2 to TRBJ2-1; D is unclear. Germline V gene sequence: CDR1 LGHNA, CDR2 YNFKEQ. Trimming took 1 base from V and 1 from J, leaving 11 bases between them. The CDR3 totals 16 residues.

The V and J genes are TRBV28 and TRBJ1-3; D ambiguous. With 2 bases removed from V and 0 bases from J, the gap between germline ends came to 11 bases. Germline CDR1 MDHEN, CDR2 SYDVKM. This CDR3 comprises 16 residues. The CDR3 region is CASSLMGLGSGNTIYF. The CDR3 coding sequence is TGTGCCAGCAGTTTAATGGGTCTTGGCTCTGGAAACACCATATATTTT.

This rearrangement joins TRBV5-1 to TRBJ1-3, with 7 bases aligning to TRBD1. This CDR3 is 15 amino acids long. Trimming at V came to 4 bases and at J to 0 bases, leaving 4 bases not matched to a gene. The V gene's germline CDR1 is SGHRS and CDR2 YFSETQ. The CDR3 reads CASSPGQPSGNTIYF. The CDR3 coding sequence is TGCGCCAGCAGCCCGGGACAGCCCTCTGGAAACACCATATATTTT.

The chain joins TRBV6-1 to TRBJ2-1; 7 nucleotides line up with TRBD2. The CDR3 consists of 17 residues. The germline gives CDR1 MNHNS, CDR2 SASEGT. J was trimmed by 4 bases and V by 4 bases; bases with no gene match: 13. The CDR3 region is CASSGTRVLGLYNEQFF. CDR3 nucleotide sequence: TGTGCCAGCAGTGGGACTAGGGTCCTGGGGTTGTACAATGAGCAGTTCTTC.

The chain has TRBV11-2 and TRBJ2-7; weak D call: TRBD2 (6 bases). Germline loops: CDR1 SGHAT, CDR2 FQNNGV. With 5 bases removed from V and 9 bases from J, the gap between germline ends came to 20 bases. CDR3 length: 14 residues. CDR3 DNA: TGTGCCAGCAGCCACTTAGCGGACTCGGGTCGGCAGTACTTC. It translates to CASSHLADSGRQYF.

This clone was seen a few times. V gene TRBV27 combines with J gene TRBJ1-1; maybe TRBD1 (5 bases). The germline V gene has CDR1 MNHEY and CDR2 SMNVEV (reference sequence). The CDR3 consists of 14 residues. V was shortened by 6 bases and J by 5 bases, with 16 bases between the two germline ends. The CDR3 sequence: CASRMEGWGTEAFF. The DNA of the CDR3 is TGTGCCAGCAGGATGGAGGGGTGGGGTACTGAAGCTTTCTTT.

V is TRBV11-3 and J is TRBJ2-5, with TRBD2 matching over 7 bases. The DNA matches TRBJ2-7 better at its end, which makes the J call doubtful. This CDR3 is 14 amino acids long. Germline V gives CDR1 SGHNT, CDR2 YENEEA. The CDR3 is CASSLGPSGYEQYF. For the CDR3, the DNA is TGTGCCAGCAGCTTAGGTCCTAGCGGATACGAGCAGTACTTC.

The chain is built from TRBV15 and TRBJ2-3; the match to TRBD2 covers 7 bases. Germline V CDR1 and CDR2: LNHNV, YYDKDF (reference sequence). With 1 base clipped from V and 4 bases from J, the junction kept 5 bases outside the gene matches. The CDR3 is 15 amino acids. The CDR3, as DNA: TGTGCCACCAGCAGAGTGCGGGCGGGGGCAGATACGCAGTATTTT. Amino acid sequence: CATSRVRAGADTQYF.

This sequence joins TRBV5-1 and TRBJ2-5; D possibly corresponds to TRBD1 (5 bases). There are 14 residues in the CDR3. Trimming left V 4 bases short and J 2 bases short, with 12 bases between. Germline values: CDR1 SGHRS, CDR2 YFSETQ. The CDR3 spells CASSQGGPQETQYF. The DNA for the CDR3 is TGCGCCAGCAGCCAGGGTGGCCCGCAAGAGACCCAGTACTTC.

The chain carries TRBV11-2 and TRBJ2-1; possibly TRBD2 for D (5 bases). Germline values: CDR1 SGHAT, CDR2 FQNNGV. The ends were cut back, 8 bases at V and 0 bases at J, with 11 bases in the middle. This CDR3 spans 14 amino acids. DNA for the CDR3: TGTGCCAGCGGACTTAAAAGCTCCTACAATGAGCAGTTCTTC. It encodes CASGLKSSYNEQFF.

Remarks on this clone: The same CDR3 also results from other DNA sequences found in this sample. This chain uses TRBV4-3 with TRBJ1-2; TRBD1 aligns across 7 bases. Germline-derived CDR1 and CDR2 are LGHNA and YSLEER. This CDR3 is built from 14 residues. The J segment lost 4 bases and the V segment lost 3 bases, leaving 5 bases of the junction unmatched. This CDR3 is CASSQETGTYGYTF. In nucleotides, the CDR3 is TGCGCCAGCAGCCAGGAGACAGGGACCTATGGCTACACCTTC.

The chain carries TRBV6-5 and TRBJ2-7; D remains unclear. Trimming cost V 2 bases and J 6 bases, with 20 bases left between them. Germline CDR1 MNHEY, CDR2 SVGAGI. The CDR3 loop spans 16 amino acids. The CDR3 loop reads CASSYIRGGVSGEQYF. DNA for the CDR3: TGTGCCAGCAGTTACATTCGAGGCGGCGTATCGGGCGAGCAGTACTTC.

CDR3 loop: CASSQDRWGDQYF. The CDR3 nucleotides read TGCGCCAGCAGCCAAGATCGGTGGGGGGATCAGTACTTC. This chain links TRBV4-3 with TRBJ2-7; possibly TRBD2 for D (6 bases). V lost 0 bases to trimming and J lost 10 bases, with 13 bases between them. This CDR3 contains 13 residues. The germline V gene has CDR1 LGHNA and CDR2 YSLEER.

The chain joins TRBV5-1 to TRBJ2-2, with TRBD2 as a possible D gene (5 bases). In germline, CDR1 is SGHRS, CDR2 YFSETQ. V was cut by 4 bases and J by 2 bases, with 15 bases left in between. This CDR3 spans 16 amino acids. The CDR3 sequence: CASSPAERLNTGELFF. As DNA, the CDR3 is TGCGCCAGCAGCCCAGCGGAGCGACTAAACACCGGGGAGCTGTTTTTT. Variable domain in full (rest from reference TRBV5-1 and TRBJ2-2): KAGVTQTPRYLIKTRGQQVTLSCSPISGHRSVSWYQQTPGQGLQFLFEYFSETQRNKGNFPGRFSGRQFSNSRSEMNVSTLELGDSALYLCASSPAERLNTGELFFGEGSRLTVL.